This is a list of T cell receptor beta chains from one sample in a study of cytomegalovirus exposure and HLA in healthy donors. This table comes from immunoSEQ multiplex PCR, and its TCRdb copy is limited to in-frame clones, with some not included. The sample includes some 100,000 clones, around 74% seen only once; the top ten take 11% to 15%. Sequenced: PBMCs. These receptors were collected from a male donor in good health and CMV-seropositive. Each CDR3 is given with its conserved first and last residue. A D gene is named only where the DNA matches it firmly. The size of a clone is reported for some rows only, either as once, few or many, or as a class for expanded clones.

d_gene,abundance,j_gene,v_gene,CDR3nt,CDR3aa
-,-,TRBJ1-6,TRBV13,TGTGCCAGCAGAACCCATCCAAGGGGAGGGTATTCACCCCTCCACTTT,CASRTHPRGGYSPLHF
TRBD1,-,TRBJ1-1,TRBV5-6,TGTGCCAGCAGCTTGATGACAGGGGGCCGCTCCCAAGACACTGAAGCTTTCTTT,CASSLMTGGRSQDTEAFF
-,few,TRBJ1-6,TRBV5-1,TGCGCCAGCAGAGGACAGCATTCACCCCTCCACTTT,CASRGQHSPLHF
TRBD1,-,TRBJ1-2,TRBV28,TGTGCCAGCCTAGACAGGGTTAACTATGGCTACACCTTC,CASLDRVNYGYTF
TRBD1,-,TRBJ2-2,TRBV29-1,TGCAGCGTTGACGGACAGGGGGTGGGCGGGGAGCTGTTTTTT,CSVDGQGVGGELFF
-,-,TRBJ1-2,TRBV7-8,TGTGCCAGCAGCTCCCCGGGACGGAGGGAAAGTGGCTACACCTTC,CASSSPGRRESGYTF
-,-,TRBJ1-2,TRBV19,TGTGCCAGTAGTATTTCGGGGGTTACTAACTATGGCTACACCTTC,CASSISGVTNYGYTF
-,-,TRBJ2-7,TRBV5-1,TGCGCCAGCAGCTTAGGGACAATCGGCTACGAGCAGTACTTC,CASSLGTIGYEQYF
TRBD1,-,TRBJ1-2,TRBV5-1,TGCGCCAGCAGCCCCCGGACAGGGGGCTCTGATGGCTACACCTTC,CASSPRTGGSDGYTF
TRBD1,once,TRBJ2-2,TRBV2,TGTGCCCCCGGGGACAGGCCAGAGAACACCGGGGAGCTGTTTTTT,CAPGDRPENTGELFF
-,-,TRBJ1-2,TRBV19,TGTGCCAGTAGTATCGACCAGCGAAACTATGGCTACACCTTC,CASSIDQRNYGYTF
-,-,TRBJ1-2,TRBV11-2,TGTGCCAGCAGCTCAGGGACTACGGGGGGCTACACCTTC,CASSSGTTGGYTF
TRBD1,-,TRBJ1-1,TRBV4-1,TGCGCCAGCAGCCAGATTATCAGGGGGCCCCGGAACACTGAAGCTTTCTTT,CASSQIIRGPRNTEAFF
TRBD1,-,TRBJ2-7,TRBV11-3,TGTGCCAGCAGCTTACGGTGGACAGGGACCTACGAGCAGTACTTC,CASSLRWTGTYEQYF
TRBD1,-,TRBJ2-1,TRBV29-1,TGCAGCGCCACCGGGACAGAGGAGTACAATGAGCAGTTCTTC,CSATGTEEYNEQFF
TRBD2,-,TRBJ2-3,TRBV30,TGTGCCTGTTCGGGGGGGCCGGACACAGATACGCAGTATTTT,CACSGGPDTDTQYF
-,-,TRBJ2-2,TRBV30,TGTGCCTGGGGGGGCTCGGTGGGGTACACCGGGGAGCTGTTTTTT,CAWGGSVGYTGELFF
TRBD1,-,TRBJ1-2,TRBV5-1,TGCGCCAGCAGCTTGGACCGGGACAGGGGGCTTCTCTATGGCTACACCTTC,CASSLDRDRGLLYGYTF
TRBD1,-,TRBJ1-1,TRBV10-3,TGTGCCATCACCGGGACAGGGGACACTGAAGCTTTCTTT,CAITGTGDTEAFF
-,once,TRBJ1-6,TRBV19,TGTGCCAGTAGTCCCGCGGCGGGGGGAAGTTCACCCCTCCACTTT,CASSPAAGGSSPLHF
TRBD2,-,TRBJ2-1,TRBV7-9,TGTGCCAGCAGCTTAGCGCTAAGACCAGCGGGGGTCACAGGTGAGCAGTTCTTC,CASSLALRPAGVTGEQFF
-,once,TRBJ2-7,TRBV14,TGTGCCAGCAGCCAATGGGGTGCAGGGTCAGAATACGAGCAGTACTTC,CASSQWGAGSEYEQYF
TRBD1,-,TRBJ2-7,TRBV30,TGTGCCTCACAGGGGACCCAGGGACAGTACTTC,CASQGTQGQYF
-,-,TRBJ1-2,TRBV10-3,TGTGCCATCACCATCAGGGCTAATCAAGGCTACACCTTC,CAITIRANQGYTF
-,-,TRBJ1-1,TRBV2,TGTGCCAGCGGGGAGGCCCAGAGGATGAACACTGAAGCTTTCTTT,CASGEAQRMNTEAFF
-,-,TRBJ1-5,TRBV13,TGTGCCAGCAGCTTAGACCTTGGAGCTATCGCGGTACCTAGCAATCAGCCCCAGCATTTT,CASSLDLGAIAVPSNQPQHF
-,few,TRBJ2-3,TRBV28,-,CASSTSGLAGGGTQYF